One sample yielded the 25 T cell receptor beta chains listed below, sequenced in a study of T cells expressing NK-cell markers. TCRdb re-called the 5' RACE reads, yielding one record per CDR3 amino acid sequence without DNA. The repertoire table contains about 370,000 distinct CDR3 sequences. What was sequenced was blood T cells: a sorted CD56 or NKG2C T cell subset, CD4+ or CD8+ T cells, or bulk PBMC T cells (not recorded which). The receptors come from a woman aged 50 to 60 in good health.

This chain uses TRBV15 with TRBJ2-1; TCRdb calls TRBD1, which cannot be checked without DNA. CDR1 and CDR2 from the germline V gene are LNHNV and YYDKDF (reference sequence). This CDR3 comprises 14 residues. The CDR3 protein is CATSSRQTYNEQFF.

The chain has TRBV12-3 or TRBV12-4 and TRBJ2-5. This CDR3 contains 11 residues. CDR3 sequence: CASKLKETQYF.

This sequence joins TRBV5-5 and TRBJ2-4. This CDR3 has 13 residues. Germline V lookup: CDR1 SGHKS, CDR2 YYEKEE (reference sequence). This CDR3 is CASSLALENIQYF. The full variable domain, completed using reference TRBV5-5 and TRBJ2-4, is DAGVTQSPTHLIKTRGQQVTLRCSPISGHKSVSWYQQVLGQGPQFIFQYYEKEERGRGNFPDRFSARQFPNYSSELNVNALLLGDSALYLCASSLALENIQYFGAGTRLSVL.

The CDR3 loop reads CAMGSGWEQFF. V usage is TRBV10-3 and J usage is TRBJ2-1. The CDR3 is 11 amino acids. Germline-derived CDR1 and CDR2 are ENHRY and SYGVKD.

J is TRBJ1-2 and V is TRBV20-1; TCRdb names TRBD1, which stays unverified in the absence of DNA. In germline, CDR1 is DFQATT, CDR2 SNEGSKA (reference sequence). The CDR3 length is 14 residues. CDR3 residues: CSAGDPSTTYGYTF.

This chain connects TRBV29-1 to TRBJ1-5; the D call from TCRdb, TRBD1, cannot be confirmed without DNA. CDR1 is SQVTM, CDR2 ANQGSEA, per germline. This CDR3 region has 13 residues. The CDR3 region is CSVSDRGGQPQHF.

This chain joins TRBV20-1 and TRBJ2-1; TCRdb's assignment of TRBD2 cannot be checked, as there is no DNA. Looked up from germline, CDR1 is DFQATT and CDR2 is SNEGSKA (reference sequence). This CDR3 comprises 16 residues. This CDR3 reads CSATDYGTSGDNEQFF.

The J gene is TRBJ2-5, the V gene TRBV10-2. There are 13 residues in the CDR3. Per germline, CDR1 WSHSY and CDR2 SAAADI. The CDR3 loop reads CASRSYLLETQYF.

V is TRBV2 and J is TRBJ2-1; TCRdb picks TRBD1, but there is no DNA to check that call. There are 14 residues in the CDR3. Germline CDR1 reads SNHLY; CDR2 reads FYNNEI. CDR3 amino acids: CASRSDNGANEQFF.

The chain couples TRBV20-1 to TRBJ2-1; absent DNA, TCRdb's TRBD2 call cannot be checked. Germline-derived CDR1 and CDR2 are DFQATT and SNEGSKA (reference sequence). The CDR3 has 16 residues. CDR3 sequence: CSARGETSGRNNEQFF.

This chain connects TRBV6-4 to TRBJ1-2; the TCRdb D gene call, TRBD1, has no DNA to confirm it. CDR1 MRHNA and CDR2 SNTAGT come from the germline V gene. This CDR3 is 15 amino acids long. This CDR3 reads CASRDSGGRNYGYTF.

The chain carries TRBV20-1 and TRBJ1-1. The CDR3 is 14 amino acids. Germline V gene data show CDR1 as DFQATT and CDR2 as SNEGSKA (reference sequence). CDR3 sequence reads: CSARDWQGGTEAFF.

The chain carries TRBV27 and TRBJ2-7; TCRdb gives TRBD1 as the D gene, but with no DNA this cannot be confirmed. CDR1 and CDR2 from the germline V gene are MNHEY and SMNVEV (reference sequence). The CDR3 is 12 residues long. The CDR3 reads CASSLGGLEQYF.

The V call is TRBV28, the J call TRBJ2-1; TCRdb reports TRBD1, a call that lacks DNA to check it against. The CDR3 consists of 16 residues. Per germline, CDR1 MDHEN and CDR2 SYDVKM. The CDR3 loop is CASGRATGFLYNEQFF.

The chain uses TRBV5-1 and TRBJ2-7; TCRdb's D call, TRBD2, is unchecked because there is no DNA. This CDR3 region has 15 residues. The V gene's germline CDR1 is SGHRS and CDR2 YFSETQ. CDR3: CASSEDGQKGYEQYF.

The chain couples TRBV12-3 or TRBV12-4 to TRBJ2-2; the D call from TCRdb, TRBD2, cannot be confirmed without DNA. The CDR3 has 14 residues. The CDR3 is CASSGTSGTWELFF.

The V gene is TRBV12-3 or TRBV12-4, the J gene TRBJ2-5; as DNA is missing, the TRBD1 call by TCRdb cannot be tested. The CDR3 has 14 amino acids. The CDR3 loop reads CASSLDQGQETQYF.

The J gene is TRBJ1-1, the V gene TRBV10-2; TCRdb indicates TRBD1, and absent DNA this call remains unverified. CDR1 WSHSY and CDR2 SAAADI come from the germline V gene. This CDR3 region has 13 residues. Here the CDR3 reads CASVGQPFTEAFF.

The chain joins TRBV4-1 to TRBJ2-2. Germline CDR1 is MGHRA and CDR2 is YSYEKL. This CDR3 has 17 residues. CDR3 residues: CASSSRVSTQNTGELFF.

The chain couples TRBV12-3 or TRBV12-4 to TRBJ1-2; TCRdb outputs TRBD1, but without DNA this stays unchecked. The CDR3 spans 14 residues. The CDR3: CASTHQGRNYGYTF.

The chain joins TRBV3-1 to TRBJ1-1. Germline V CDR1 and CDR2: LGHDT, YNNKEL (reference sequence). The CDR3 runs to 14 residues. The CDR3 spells CASSQVGVGTEAFF.

The chain's CDR3 is CASSLAGDLNSPLHF. This chain joins TRBV5-1 and TRBJ1-6; there is no DNA to check the TCRdb D call of TRBD1. Looked up from germline, CDR1 is SGHRS and CDR2 is YFSETQ. The CDR3 totals 15 residues.

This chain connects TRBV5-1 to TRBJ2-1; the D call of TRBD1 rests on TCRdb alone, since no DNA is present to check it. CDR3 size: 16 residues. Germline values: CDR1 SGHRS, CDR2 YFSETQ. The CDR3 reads CASSLLGEEGYNEQFF. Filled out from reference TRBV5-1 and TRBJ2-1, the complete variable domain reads KAGVTQTPRYLIKTRGQQVTLSCSPISGHRSVSWYQQTPGQGLQFLFEYFSETQRNKGNFPGRFSGRQFSNSRSEMNVSTLELGDSALYLCASSLLGEEGYNEQFFGPGTRLTVL.

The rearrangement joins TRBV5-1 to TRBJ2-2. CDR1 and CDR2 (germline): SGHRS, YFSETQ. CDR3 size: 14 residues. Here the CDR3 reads CASSSTGHTGELFF.

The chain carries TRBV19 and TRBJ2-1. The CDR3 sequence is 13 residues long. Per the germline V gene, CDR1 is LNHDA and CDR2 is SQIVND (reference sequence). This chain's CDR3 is CASSLATPNEQFF. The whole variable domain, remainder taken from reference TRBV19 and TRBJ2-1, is DGGITQSPKYLFRKEGQNVTLSCEQNLNHDAMYWYRQDPGQGLRLIYYSQIVNDFQKGDIAEGYSVSREKKESFPLTVTSAQKNPTAFYLCASSLATPNEQFFGPGTRLTVL.